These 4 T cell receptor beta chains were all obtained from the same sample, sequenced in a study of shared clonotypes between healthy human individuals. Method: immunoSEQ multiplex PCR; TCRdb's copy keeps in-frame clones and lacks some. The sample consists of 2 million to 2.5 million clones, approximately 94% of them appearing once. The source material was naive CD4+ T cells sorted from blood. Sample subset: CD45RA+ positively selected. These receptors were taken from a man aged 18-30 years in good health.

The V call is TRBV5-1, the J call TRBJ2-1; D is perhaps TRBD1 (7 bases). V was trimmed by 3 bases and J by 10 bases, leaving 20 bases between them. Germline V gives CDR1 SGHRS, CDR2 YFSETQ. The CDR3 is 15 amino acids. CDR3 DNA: TGCGCCAGCAGCTCTGCCCCTGACAGGGCGGGAGAGCAGTTCTTC. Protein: CASSSAPDRAGEQFF.

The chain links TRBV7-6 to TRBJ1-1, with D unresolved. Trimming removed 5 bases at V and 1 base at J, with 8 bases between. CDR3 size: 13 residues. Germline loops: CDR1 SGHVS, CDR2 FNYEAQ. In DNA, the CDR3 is TGTGCCAGCAGCATCGGAACGAACACTGAAGCTTTCTTT. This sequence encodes CASSIGTNTEAFF.

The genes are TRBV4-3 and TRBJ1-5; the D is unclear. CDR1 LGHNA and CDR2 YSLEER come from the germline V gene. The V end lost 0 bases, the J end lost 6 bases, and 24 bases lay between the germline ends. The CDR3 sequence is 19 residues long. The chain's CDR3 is CASSQEYGDPRIDGQPQHF. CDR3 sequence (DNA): TGCGCCAGCAGCCAAGAATATGGCGATCCCAGGATCGACGGTCAGCCCCAGCATTTT.

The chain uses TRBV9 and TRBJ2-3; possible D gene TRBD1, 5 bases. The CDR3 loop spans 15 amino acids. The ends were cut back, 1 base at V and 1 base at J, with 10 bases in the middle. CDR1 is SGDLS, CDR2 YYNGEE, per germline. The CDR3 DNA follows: TGTGCCAGCAGCGTACAGGGTGCACGCACAGATACGCAGTATTTT. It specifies CASSVQGARTDTQYF.